This TCR beta chain comes out of a study of regulatory T cells in long-lasting Graves disease. Study-level background: Persistent Graves' disease required over 5 years of antithyroid drugs and positive TSH receptor antibodies.

Study-level points and caveats: No thyroid tissue was studied; the work used peripheral blood only.

The CDR3 length is 15 residues. CDR1 SNHLY and CDR2 FYNNEI come from the germline V gene. There are many counts of this clonotype. Its antigen is unknown. An end of the junction does not agree with germline; a read error may underlie this. As for time point: persistent/refractory GD, antithyroid drugs over 5 years with positive TRAb. Isolated PBMC RNA provided the starting material for the TCR library. All patients originated from an endocrinology department located in Xi'an, China. With iRepertoire HTBI primers and Arm-PCR of CDR3 regions, TCR beta libraries were built. TCRdb analysed the multiplex PCR reads with MiXCR anew, one entry per CDR3 protein. The sample holds more than 300,000 distinct CDR3 sequences, roughly 24% seen once.

This sequence joins TRBV2 and TRBJ1-1; D remains unclear. The TCR comes from a woman aged 40 to 50 with Graves disease. Specimen: peripheral blood mononuclear cells (PBMCs), collected when the disease was refractory, from a patient treated with antithyroid drugs. CDR3 nucleotides: TGCGCCAGCAGCCAAGACCGGCAGGCAGGCACTGAAGCTTTCTTT. It codes for CASSQDRQAGTEAFF.